These 3 T cell receptor beta chains were all obtained from the same sample, sequenced in a study of regulatory T cells in long-lasting Graves disease. Libraries of TCR beta came from iRepertoire HTBI primers plus Arm-PCR of CDR3 regions. TCRdb re-called the multiplex PCR reads with MiXCR, one entry per CDR3 protein. The sample lists about 460,000 distinct CDR3 sequences; 11% to 15% were seen once. Time point indicated: newly diagnosed GD, antithyroid drugs for less than 3 months. TCR sequences were obtained from RNA taken from PBMCs. These data are also associated with another study on T cells in Graves' hyperthyroidism and ophthalmopathy.

This specimen was peripheral blood mononuclear cells (PBMCs), taken at new diagnosis, from a patient treated with antithyroid drugs. These receptors were obtained from a woman in her fifties or sixties with Graves disease.

This clonotype was detected many times. The V and J genes are TRBV28 and TRBJ1-6, with TRBD1 identical over 7 bases. This CDR3 comprises 15 residues. Germline trimming cut 5 bases from V and 5 bases from J; bases unmatched to any gene: 6. Germline CDR1 and CDR2: MDHEN and SYDVKM. The CDR3 sequence is CASSPFDRDNSPLHF. The CDR3 DNA reads TGTGCCAGCAGTCCATTCGACAGGGATAATTCACCCCTCCACTTT.

The chain links TRBV5-1 to TRBJ1-6; no definite D call. V was cut by 5 bases and J by 9 bases, with 15 bases left in between. Germline loops: CDR1 SGHRS, CDR2 YFSETQ. The CDR3 runs 14 residues. For the CDR3, the DNA is TGCGCCAGCAGGGAGGGTTCGTTTGGTTCACCCCTCCACTTT. Its protein is CASREGSFGSPLHF.

This sequence joins TRBV6-5 and TRBJ1-5; 8 bases agree with TRBD1. After removal of 4 bases from V and 1 base from J, the junction contained 6 bases not matched to a gene. The length of the CDR3 is 16 residues. Germline loops: CDR1 MNHEY, CDR2 SVGAGI. As DNA, the CDR3 is TGTGCCAGCAGTTCGTCAGGGGGCGCGAGCAATCAGCCCCAGCATTTT. It specifies CASSSSGGASNQPQHF.